This T cell receptor (beta chain) comes out of a study of CXCR3-negative and CXCR3-positive naive CD8 T cells. General study results and limits: Relative to memory CD8+ cells, whose diversity was much lower, both naive subsets had comparably high diversity. Hydrophobicity of TRB CDR3s was greater in CXCR3-positive naive cells than in CXCR3-negative naive cells.

CDR3 size: 15 residues. The germline CDR1 and CDR2 sequences are LGHNA and YSLEER. Triplicate sorts of 300,000 cells per CD8+ subset. The authors gated naive CD8+ T cells as CD45RO-CCR7+CD27+CD95-. Notes on this clonotype: Antigen unknown.

Libraries were UMI-labeled 5' RACE TRB cDNA. No DNA is given; TCRdb re-called the 5' RACE reads and lists each CDR3 protein once. This sample's table reports about 62,000 distinct CDR3 sequences. Sequencing was performed on naive CXCR3- CD8+ T cells from blood. This sample's subset: CD45RO-CCR7+CD27+CD95- naive CD8+ T cells lacking CXCR3 (TNR3-). This rearrangement joins TRBV4-3 to TRBJ2-1. The receptor's source is a human donor in good health. Some clones in this sample may be carry-over from other donors' samples. The CDR3 reads CASSQIGGPYNEQFF.